This T cell receptor beta chain was obtained from a study of blood T cell repertoires in COVID-19. In the study overall: The origin of the acute and convalescent COVID-19 samples was the United States, Italy and Spain.

The CDR3 contains 12 residues. Germline V gene lookup returns CDR1 PRHDT and CDR2 FYEKMQ (reference sequence). Trimming left V 6 bases short and J 3 bases short, with 9 bases between. The authors' processing: Reference gene primer amplification yielded estimated nucleated cell counts. Profiling relied on immunoSEQ multiplex PCR, and the TCRdb table lists in-frame clones only, not all of them. V and J calls and clone size are those listed in that table; D and trimming were worked out from the DNA. This table holds about 320,000 clones, just over 85% found once. Residents of approximately 25 US areas, aged about 18 to 95 years, made up the participants. Two negative PCRs, clearance, or symptom resolution had been documented for recovered Cohort 3 donors.

The material sequenced was PBMCs or T cells enriched from blood (not recorded which). This clonotype was sampled from a woman younger than 30 who had recovered from COVID-19. The chain carries TRBV13 and TRBJ2-7, with D unclear. The CDR3 sequence: CASSRAGYEQYF. CDR3 sequence (DNA): TGTGCCAGCAGTCGTGCAGGCTACGAGCAGTACTTC.